The entry below gives a single T cell receptor beta chain sequence along with its context. Its specificity is unknown. Molecules of cDNA were individually given unique molecular identifiers that were attached to them. Each CDR3 protein gets one entry after TCRdb re-called the 5' RACE reads with MiXCR. The repertoire consists of around 63,000 distinct CDR3 sequences, with roughly 13% occurring once and the leading ten covering around 4.6%. Trimming removed 6 bases at V and 1 base at J, with 11 bases between. The CDR3 is 14 residues long. Per the germline V gene, CDR1 is ENHRY and CDR2 is SYGVKD. This specimen comes from a study of early T cells in non-severe SARS-CoV-2 infection. Study-wide background: RNA in bulk from unsorted whole blood was sequenced, and chains were unpaired.

Broader study findings: A preference for anti-spike CD8 responses marked VDJdb matching, which missed private and CD4 specificities.

The sample taken for sequencing was whole blood. The TCR originated in an adult who was a healthcare worker with PCR-confirmed SARS-CoV-2 infection or an uninfected control (not recorded which). The rearrangement uses TRBV10-3 and TRBJ2-3; D is ambiguous. The CDR3 protein is CAIRPSLGTDTQYF. Here the CDR3 DNA reads TGTGCCATCAGGCCTAGTCTCGGCACAGATACGCAGTATTTT.